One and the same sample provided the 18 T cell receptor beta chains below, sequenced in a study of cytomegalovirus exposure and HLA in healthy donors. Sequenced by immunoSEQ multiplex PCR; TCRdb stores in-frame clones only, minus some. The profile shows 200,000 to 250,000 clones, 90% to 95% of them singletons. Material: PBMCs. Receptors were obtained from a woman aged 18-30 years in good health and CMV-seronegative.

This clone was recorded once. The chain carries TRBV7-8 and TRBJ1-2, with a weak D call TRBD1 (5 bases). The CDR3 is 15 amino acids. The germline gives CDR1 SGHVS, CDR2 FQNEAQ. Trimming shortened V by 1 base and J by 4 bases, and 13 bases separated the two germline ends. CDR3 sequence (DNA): TGTGCCAGCAGCTTAGTGGGAGGGGAGAGCTATGGCTACACCTTC. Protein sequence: CASSLVGGESYGYTF.

DNA of the CDR3: TGTGCCAGCAGCTTCTTACAGACCCTTAACTATGGCTACACCTTC. Its protein product is CASSFLQTLNYGYTF. V usage is TRBV7-2 and J usage is TRBJ1-2; D uncertain. Germline CDR1 and CDR2: SGHTA and FQGNSA. The length of the CDR3 is 15 residues. V lost 3 bases, J lost 1 base, and 12 bases lay in between.

The CDR3 loop is CASSFTGDTIYF. The CDR3 coding sequence is TGTGCCAGCAGCTTTACCGGGGACACCATATATTTT. The genes are TRBV13 and TRBJ1-3; D call uncertain. The CDR3 length is 12 residues. Germline CDR1 PRHDT, CDR2 FYEKMQ (reference sequence). V shed 3 bases and J shed 8 bases, with 8 bases lying between them.

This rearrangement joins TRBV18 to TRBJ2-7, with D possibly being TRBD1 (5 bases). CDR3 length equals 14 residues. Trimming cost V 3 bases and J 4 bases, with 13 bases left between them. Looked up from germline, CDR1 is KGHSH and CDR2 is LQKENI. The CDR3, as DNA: TGTGCCAGCTCACCCTCGAAGGGGATGTACGAGCAGTACTTC. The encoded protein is CASSPSKGMYEQYF.

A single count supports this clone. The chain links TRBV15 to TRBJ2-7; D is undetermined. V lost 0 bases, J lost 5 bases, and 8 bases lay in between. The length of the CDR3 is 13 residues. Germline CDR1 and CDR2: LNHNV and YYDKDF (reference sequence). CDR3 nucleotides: TGTGCCACCAGCAGAGATTGGCCTGACGAGCAGTACTTC. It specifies CATSRDWPDEQYF.

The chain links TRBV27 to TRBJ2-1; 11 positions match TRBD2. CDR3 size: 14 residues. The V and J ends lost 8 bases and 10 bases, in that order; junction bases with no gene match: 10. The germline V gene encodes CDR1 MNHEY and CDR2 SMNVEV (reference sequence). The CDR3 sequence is CASSVTSGVGEQFF. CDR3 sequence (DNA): TGTGCCAGCTCGGTGACTAGCGGGGTGGGAGAGCAGTTCTTC.

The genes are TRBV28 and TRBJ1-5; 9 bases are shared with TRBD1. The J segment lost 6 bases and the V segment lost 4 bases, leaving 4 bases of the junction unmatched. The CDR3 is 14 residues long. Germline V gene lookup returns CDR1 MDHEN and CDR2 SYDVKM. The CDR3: CASSSDRGPQPQHF. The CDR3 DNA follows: TGTGCCAGCAGTTCGGACAGGGGCCCTCAGCCCCAGCATTTT.

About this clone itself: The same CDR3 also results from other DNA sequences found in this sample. The CDR3 loop reads CAWSSGSSYNEQFF. The CDR3 nucleotides are TGTGCCTGGTCAAGCGGGAGCTCCTACAATGAGCAGTTCTTC. V gene TRBV30 combines with J gene TRBJ2-1, with 8 bases lining up with TRBD2. Trimming cost V 5 bases and J 0 bases; bases outside gene matches: 3. The germline V gene encodes CDR1 GTSNPN and CDR2 SVGIG (reference sequence). This CDR3 region has 14 residues.

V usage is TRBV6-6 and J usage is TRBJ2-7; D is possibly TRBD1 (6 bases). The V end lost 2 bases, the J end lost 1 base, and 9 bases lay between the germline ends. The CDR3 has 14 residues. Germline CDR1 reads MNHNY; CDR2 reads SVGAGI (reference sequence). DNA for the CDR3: TGTGCCAGCAGTTACGGGGGCAGATCCTACGAGCAGTACTTC. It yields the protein CASSYGGRSYEQYF.

CDR3 loop: CAISGAGERLPGDTQYF. The CDR3 bases are TGTGCCATCAGTGGGGCGGGAGAAAGACTCCCCGGAGATACGCAGTATTTT. The gene calls are TRBV10-3 and TRBJ2-3; 7 bases agree with TRBD2. The germline CDR1 and CDR2 sequences are ENHRY and SYGVKD. The trim removed 4 bases at V and 5 bases at J, leaving 15 bases unmatched. The CDR3 totals 17 residues.

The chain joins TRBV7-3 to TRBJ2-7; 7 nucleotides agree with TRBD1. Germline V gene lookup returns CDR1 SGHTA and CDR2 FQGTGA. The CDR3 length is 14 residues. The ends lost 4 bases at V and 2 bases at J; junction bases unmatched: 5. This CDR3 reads CASSSTGSAYEQYF. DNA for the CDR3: TGTGCCAGCAGCTCGACAGGGTCCGCCTACGAGCAGTACTTC.

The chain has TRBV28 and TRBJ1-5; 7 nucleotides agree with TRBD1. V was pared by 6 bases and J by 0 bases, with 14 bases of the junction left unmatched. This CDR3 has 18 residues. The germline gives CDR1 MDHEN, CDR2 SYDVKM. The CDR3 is CASSPRRGKGASNQPQHF. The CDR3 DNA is TGTGCCAGCAGCCCTAGAAGGGGGAAGGGGGCTAGCAATCAGCCCCAGCATTTT.

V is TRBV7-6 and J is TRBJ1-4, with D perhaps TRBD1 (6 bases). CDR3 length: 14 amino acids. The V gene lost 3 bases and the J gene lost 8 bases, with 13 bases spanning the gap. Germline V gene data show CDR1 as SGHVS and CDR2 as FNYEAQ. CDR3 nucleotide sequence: TGTGCCAGCAGCTTGGGGAGAAGGGGGGAAAAACTGTTTTTT. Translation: CASSLGRRGEKLFF.

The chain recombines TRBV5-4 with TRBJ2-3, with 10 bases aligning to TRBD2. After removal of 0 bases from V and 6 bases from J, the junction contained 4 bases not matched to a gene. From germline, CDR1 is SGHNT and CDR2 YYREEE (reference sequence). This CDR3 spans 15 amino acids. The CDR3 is CASSLVASGSDTQYF. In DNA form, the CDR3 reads TGTGCCAGCAGCTTGGTGGCTAGCGGGAGTGATACGCAGTATTTT.

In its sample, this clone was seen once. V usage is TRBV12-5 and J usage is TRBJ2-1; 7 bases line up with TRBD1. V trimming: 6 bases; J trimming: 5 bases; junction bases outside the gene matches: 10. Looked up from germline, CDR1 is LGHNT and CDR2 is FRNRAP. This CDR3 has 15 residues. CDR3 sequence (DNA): TGTGCTAGTGGCCCTCCGGGACAGAGTAACAATGAGCAGTTCTTC. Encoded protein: CASGPPGQSNNEQFF.

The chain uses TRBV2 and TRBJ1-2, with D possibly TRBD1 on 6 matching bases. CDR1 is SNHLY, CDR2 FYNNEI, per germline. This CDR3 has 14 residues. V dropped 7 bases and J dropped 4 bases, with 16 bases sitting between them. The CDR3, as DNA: TGTGCCAGCACCACGGACAGCTATTCCTATGGCTACACCTTC. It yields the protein CASTTDSYSYGYTF.

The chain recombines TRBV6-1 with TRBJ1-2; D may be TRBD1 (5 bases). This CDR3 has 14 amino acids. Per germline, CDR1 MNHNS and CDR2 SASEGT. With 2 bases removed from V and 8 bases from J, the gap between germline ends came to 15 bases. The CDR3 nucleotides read TGTGCCAGCAGTGAACTGAGCGGGGCTAGGGGCTACACCTTC. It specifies CASSELSGARGYTF.

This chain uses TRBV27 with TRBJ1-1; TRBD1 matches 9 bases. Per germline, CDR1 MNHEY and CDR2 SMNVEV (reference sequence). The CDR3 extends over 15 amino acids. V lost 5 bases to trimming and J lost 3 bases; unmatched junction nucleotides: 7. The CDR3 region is CASSPSWTGDTEAFF. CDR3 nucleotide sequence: TGTGCCAGCAGTCCATCTTGGACAGGGGACACTGAAGCTTTCTTT.